Included here is one TCR beta chain sequence, with context. What it recognizes is unknown. This entry comes from a study of cytomegalovirus exposure and HLA in healthy donors. General study results and limits: Earlier results showed most TCR beta V segments being productive about 90% or about 30% of the time.

Germline V gene sequence: CDR1 SGHDT, CDR2 YYEEEE. V lost 4 bases and J lost 0; bases outside the gene matches: 9. The CDR3 runs 17 residues. With 60 Vbeta and 13 Jbeta primers, the PCR was carried out. Produced via immunoSEQ multiplex PCR; TCRdb's table is partial and in-frame only. The sample shows fewer than 140,000 clones, 75% of them seen only once. The sequenced material came from PBMCs. The sequence was obtained from a male donor in good health and CMV-seropositive. The chain has TRBV5-6 and TRBJ1-3; TRBD1 matches 8 bases. DNA for the CDR3: TGTGCCAGCAGCCCGGGGACAGGAGAAAGCTCTGGAAACACCATATATTTT. It codes for CASSPGTGESSGNTIYF.